Given below is one T cell receptor beta chain in context. Per germline, CDR1 MNHEY and CDR2 SVGAGI. With 8 bases removed from V and 6 bases from J, the gap between germline ends came to 17 bases. The CDR3 covers 14 residues. This sample is drawn from a study of blood T cell repertoires in COVID-19. Across the study: The samples span acute and convalescent COVID-19 from the United States, Italy and Spain.

Sequencing was performed with immunoSEQ multiplex PCR; in TCRdb, only in-frame clones are kept and a portion is missing. Of about 100,000 clones listed, around four fifths are singletons. The sequence was obtained from an older woman with acute or convalescent COVID-19. The sequenced material came from peripheral blood. This chain connects TRBV6-5 to TRBJ2-1; D possibly corresponds to TRBD1 (6 bases). CDR3 nucleotides: TGTGCCAGCCGAAGGACAGATAGGAGCAATGAGCAGTTCTTC. The encoded protein is CASRRTDRSNEQFF.